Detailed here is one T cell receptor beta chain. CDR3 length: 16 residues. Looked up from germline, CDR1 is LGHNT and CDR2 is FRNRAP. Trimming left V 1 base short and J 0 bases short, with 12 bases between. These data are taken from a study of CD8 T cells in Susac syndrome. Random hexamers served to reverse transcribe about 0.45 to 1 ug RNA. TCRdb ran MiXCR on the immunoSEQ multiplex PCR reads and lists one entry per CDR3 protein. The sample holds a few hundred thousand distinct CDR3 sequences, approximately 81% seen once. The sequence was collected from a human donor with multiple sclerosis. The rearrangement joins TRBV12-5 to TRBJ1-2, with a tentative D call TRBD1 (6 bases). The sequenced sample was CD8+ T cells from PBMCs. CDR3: CASGLARGLANYGYTF. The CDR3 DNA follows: TGTGCTAGTGGTTTGGCCAGGGGACTAGCTAACTATGGCTACACCTTC.